The source of this T cell receptor beta chain is a study of CD8+ T cells in alopecia areata. Treatment in this sample: oral pan-JAK inhibitor, 5-10 mg twice daily. This clone was seen more than once but under ten times. RNA extraction was followed by reverse transcription into cDNA, which acted as the sequencing template. Here immunoSEQ multiplex PCR was the method, and the copy in TCRdb shows in-frame clones only, minus some. The table shows about 120,000 clones, with around 56% occurring only once. V gave up 4 bases and J gave up 2 bases; unmatched junction bases: 6. In germline, CDR1 is SQVTM, CDR2 ANQGSEA. There are 16 residues in the CDR3.

The chain uses TRBV29-1 and TRBJ2-6; 9 bases map to TRBD1. Source: CD4+ T cells sorted from blood, taken at week 4, from a patient treated with tofacitinib. The clonotype was recovered from a human donor with alopecia areata. This CDR3 is CSVVDRGSAGANVLTF. The CDR3 DNA sequence: TGCAGCGTTGTAGACAGGGGGAGCGCTGGGGCCAACGTCCTGACTTTC.